Presented here are 23 T cell receptor beta chains from one specimen sequenced in a study of beta chain features in type 1 diabetes (dated 2018 in TCRdb). What the authors observed across the whole study: A moderate but significant shortening of TCRB CDR3 length was observed in type 1 diabetes patients in all four CD4+ subsets.

Antigens of these TCRs are unknown. The library was obtained by the immunoSEQ multiplex PCR assay. All of the isolated RNA was reverse transcribed with the High Capacity cDNA Reverse Transcription Kit, so expressed TCRB transcripts were sequenced. The source is immuneACCESS, and TCRdb retained only in-frame sequences with V and J called. Part of the clones is not carried over; for the studies checked, unresolved V genes explain less than half of this, and the remainder is unexplained. This sample lists 600,000 to 750,000 clones; 9.5% to 15% were detected once. Together, the top ten hold around 0.12% of the sample. The specimen was naive CD4+ T cells from blood. In light of the paper, this sample's cell subset or site label describes: true naive CD4+ T cells. These receptors came from a man aged 25-45 years with type 1 diabetes.

J is TRBJ2-5 and V is TRBV14, with D maybe TRBD1 (5 bases). The length of the CDR3 is 15 residues. The germline CDR1 and CDR2 sequences are SGHDN and FVKESK. Between the trimmed V and J ends, which lost 4 bases and 5 bases, there was a span of 17 bases. The CDR3 coding sequence is TGTGCCAGCAGCCCCCGCGACAGTTTTACGGAGACCCAGTACTTC. It is translated as CASSPRDSFTETQYF.

This clone turned up a few times. The chain recombines TRBV4-3 with TRBJ2-1; D gene uncertain. The CDR3 is made up of 16 amino acids. Germline loops: CDR1 LGHNA, CDR2 YSLEER. Trimming pared 0 bases from V and 6 bases from J, leaving 15 bases between. CDR3 nucleotide sequence: TGCGCCAGCAGCCAAGATCCCCAGATACGACCCAATGAGCAGTTCTTC. Its translation: CASSQDPQIRPNEQFF.

This clone has a handful of counts. The same CDR3 can be traced to other DNA sequences in this sample. The chain is built from TRBV29-1 and TRBJ2-1, with D unclear. This CDR3 comprises 10 residues. Trimming took 4 bases from V and 4 from J, leaving 2 bases between them. Germline V gives CDR1 SQVTM, CDR2 ANQGSEA. CDR3 region: CSVGYNEQFF. Written as DNA, the CDR3 is TGCAGCGTTGGATACAATGAGCAGTTCTTC.

The chain joins TRBV4-1 to TRBJ2-6; 7 bases are shared with TRBD1. The germline V gene has CDR1 MGHRA and CDR2 YSYEKL. V was clipped by 3 bases and J by 0 bases; unmatched bases: 11. This CDR3 is 19 amino acids long. The CDR3 DNA reads as TGCGCCAGCAGCCACGGCCCGGGACAGAGGCCCTCTGGGGCCAACGTCCTGACTTTC. As protein: CASSHGPGQRPSGANVLTF.

This clone was counted a few times. The chain uses TRBV5-1 and TRBJ2-7, with D possibly TRBD2 on 5 matching bases. V gave up 4 bases and J gave up 0 bases, with 11 bases separating them. CDR1 and CDR2 from the germline V gene are SGHRS and YFSETQ. The CDR3 is made up of 14 amino acids. The CDR3 coding sequence is TGCGCCAGCAGCCCCCCTAGCCGCTCCTACGAGCAGTACTTC. Translated, it gives CASSPPSRSYEQYF.

This clone was picked up a small number of times. This chain joins TRBV10-3 and TRBJ2-1; 9 bases map to TRBD2. Trimming took 10 bases from V and 7 from J; bases not matched to a gene: 11. Germline loops: CDR1 ENHRY, CDR2 SYGVKD. CDR3 size: 14 residues. The CDR3: CATLLGGGANEQFF. DNA of the CDR3: TGTGCCACCCTCCTTGGCGGGGGGGCAAATGAGCAGTTCTTC.

The V and J genes are TRBV5-4 and TRBJ2-1; D might be TRBD1 (6 bases). The CDR3 length is 14 residues. V lost 4 bases to trimming and J lost 4 bases, with 12 bases between them. Germline V gives CDR1 SGHNT, CDR2 YYREEE (reference sequence). The CDR3 coding sequence is TGTGCCAGCAGCACGTCTGACAGGTACAATGAGCAGTTCTTC. The encoded protein is CASSTSDRYNEQFF.

This sequence joins TRBV6-5 and TRBJ2-4; 7 positions match TRBD1. Germline V gene sequence: CDR1 MNHEY, CDR2 SVGAGI. The J segment lost 8 bases and the V segment lost 5 bases, leaving 12 bases of the junction unmatched. The CDR3 has 15 amino acids. In DNA, the CDR3 is TGTGCCAGCAGTGTATCCAGGGGACAGTTAGACATTCAGTACTTC. The encoded protein is CASSVSRGQLDIQYF.

This clone was detected a few times. The chain uses TRBV9 and TRBJ1-2; no clear D. CDR1 is SGDLS and CDR2 is YYNGEE in the germline V gene. V lost 3 bases to trimming and J lost 4 bases, with 16 bases between them. The CDR3 is 15 residues long. CDR3 nucleotides: TGTGCCAGCAGCGCTACTACTAGGAGTTCCTATGGCTACACCTTC. This sequence encodes CASSATTRSSYGYTF.

The rearrangement uses TRBV2 and TRBJ2-3; 8 nucleotides agree with TRBD1. The junction had 9 bases not matched to a gene; V was cut back by 7 bases and J by 6 bases. The CDR3 runs 14 residues. Per the germline V gene, CDR1 is SNHLY and CDR2 is FYNNEI. This chain's CDR3 is CASTRTGPRDTQYF. The CDR3 coding sequence is TGTGCCAGCACGAGGACAGGGCCTCGGGATACGCAGTATTTT.

J is TRBJ2-1 and V is TRBV7-3; 12 nucleotides line up with TRBD1. CDR3 length equals 19 residues. V was clipped by 2 bases and J by 0 bases; unmatched bases: 8. CDR1 SGHTA and CDR2 FQGTGA come from the germline V gene. The CDR3 protein is CASSLRGGTGGPSYNEQFF. The DNA for the CDR3 is TGTGCCAGCAGCTTACGGGGTGGGACAGGGGGCCCCTCCTACAATGAGCAGTTCTTC.

The chain is built from TRBV4-3 and TRBJ2-3; 8 nucleotides match TRBD2. The germline V gene has CDR1 LGHNA and CDR2 YSLEER. The CDR3 loop spans 17 amino acids. The ends lost 0 bases at V and 2 bases at J; junction bases unmatched: 7. CDR3 in DNA: TGCGCCAGCAGCCAAGATGGTAGCGGGGCTATCACAGATACGCAGTATTTT. Protein: CASSQDGSGAITDTQYF.

This rearrangement joins TRBV7-9 to TRBJ1-1; TRBD1 matches 7 bases. Germline CDR1 SEHNR, CDR2 FQNEAQ (reference sequence). The CDR3 runs to 14 residues. V lost 11 bases, J lost 1 base, and 10 bases stayed unmatched. CDR3 in DNA: TGTGCCGTACAGGGGCGCCCCGAGAACACTGAAGCTTTCTTT. Translated, it gives CAVQGRPENTEAFF. The variable domain in full, with the rest retrieved from reference TRBV7-9 and TRBJ1-1, is DTGVSQNPRHKITKRGQNVTFRCDPISEHNRLYWYRQTLGQGPEFLTYFQNEAQLEKSRLLSDRFSAERPKGSFSTLEIQRTEQGDSAMYLCAVQGRPENTEAFFGQGTRLTVV.

This clone was recorded a few times. The chain combines TRBV19 with TRBJ1-4, with 8 bases lining up with TRBD1. Germline V gene data show CDR1 as LNHDA and CDR2 as SQIVND (reference sequence). The CDR3 contains 15 residues. After removal of 3 bases from V and 7 bases from J, the junction contained 7 bases not matched to a gene. CDR3 amino acids: CASSIDRGSTEKLFF. The CDR3 nucleotides read TGTGCCAGTAGTATTGACAGGGGTTCGACTGAAAAACTGTTTTTT.

The gene calls are TRBV13 and TRBJ1-2, with 8 bases that match TRBD1. The ends lost 5 bases at V and 2 bases at J; junction bases unmatched: 4. This CDR3 is built from 14 residues. Germline V gene lookup returns CDR1 PRHDT and CDR2 FYEKMQ (reference sequence). Written as DNA, the CDR3 is TGTGCCAGCAGCCCCGGACAGGGAAACTATGGCTACACCTTC. Its protein is CASSPGQGNYGYTF.

Remarks on this clone: Other nucleotide sequences in the sample specify the same CDR3. This chain connects TRBV7-2 to TRBJ1-2; 7 bases fit TRBD1. Per the germline V gene, CDR1 is SGHTA and CDR2 is FQGNSA. CDR3 size: 14 residues. Trimming took 1 base from V and 4 from J; bases not matched to a gene: 3. The CDR3 DNA is TGTGCCAGCAGCTTAGGACAGGGACTCTATGGCTACACCTTC. This codes for CASSLGQGLYGYTF.

J is TRBJ1-1 and V is TRBV5-1, with D possibly being TRBD1 (5 bases). Germline CDR1 is SGHRS and CDR2 is YFSETQ. The CDR3 has 15 amino acids. The V gene lost 2 bases and the J gene lost 0 bases, with 11 bases spanning the gap. The CDR3 bases are TGCGCCAGCAGCTTACTGGGACGGTTGAACACTGAAGCTTTCTTT. Protein product: CASSLLGRLNTEAFF.

This clone came up a few times. For the CDR3, the DNA is TGTGCCAGCAGCTCGCGTCAGGACACTGAAGCTTTCTTT. Translating gives CASSSRQDTEAFF. J is TRBJ1-1 and V is TRBV11-2; no reliable D call. Trimming left V 4 bases short and J 3 bases short, with 9 bases between. There are 13 residues in the CDR3. Germline assignment: CDR1 SGHAT and CDR2 FQNNGV.

The chain combines TRBV4-3 with TRBJ2-2; D unclear. Germline lookup yields CDR1 LGHNA and CDR2 YSLEER. This CDR3 region has 15 residues. Trimming cost V 4 bases and J 0 bases, with 9 bases left between them. The CDR3 protein is CASSLDLPNTGELFF. DNA for the CDR3: TGCGCCAGCAGCCTGGACCTACCGAACACCGGGGAGCTGTTTTTT.

This clone has just a few counts. The CDR3 region has the DNA TGTGCCAGCAGTCACGCAGCCGGGACAGGGGTAGAGACCCAGTACTTC. Its protein is CASSHAAGTGVETQYF. The chain links TRBV27 to TRBJ2-5; 10 bases map to TRBD1. The CDR3 runs to 16 residues. Germline CDR1 MNHEY, CDR2 SMNVEV (reference sequence). After removal of 5 bases from V and 4 bases from J, the junction contained 10 bases not matched to a gene.

This sequence joins TRBV7-9 and TRBJ1-5, with 7 bases aligning to TRBD1. CDR1 is SEHNR and CDR2 is FQNEAQ in the germline V gene (reference sequence). V gave up 2 bases and J gave up 5 bases; unmatched junction bases: 3. The CDR3 has 14 amino acids. CDR3 loop: CASSLQGGDQPQHF. The CDR3 DNA is TGTGCCAGCAGCTTACAAGGGGGCGATCAGCCCCAGCATTTT.

The sample holds a few counts of this clone. This rearrangement joins TRBV15 to TRBJ1-3; TRBD1 might be the D (5 bases). Trimming left V 5 bases short and J 0 bases short, with 14 bases between. This CDR3 region has 16 residues. Germline CDR1 is LNHNV and CDR2 is YYDKDF (reference sequence). The chain's CDR3 is CATSRETATSGNTIYF. The CDR3, as DNA: TGTGCCACCAGCCGGGAGACAGCGACCTCTGGAAACACCATATATTTT.

This sequence joins TRBV27 and TRBJ1-4; possibly TRBD1 for D (5 bases). V was trimmed by 2 bases and J by 11 bases, leaving 15 bases between them. This CDR3 is built from 14 residues. CDR1 and CDR2 from the germline V gene are MNHEY and SMNVEV (reference sequence). CDR3 DNA sequence: TGTGCCAGCAGTTTAAGTTCCAGGGTTAGCAAACTGTTTTTT. Its protein product is CASSLSSRVSKLFF.